This T cell receptor (beta chain) was captured by sequencing in a study of T cell repertoires in cytomegalovirus infection. Germline CDR1 is SGHTA and CDR2 is FQGNSA. V shed 3 bases and J 0 bases; nucleotides not matched to a gene: 2. The CDR3 consists of 14 residues. Study-level points and caveats: Pooled public TCR beta family frequency picked out CMV carriers with the relevant HLA.

This clonotype was counted many times. The antigen is undetermined. Via MiXCR, TCRdb re-called the reads, giving one row per CDR3 protein. The table has a few hundred thousand distinct CDR3 sequences, over 35% seen once; the top ten hold 48%. This TCR derives from a human donor in good health (CMV status not recorded). Some clones in this sample may be carry-over from other donors' samples. Source: cultured PBMCs, taken from culture after CMV antigen stimulation. The chain couples TRBV7-2 to TRBJ2-7; 7 bases fit TRBD2. CDR3 sequence: CASSLASGSYEQYF. CDR3 bases: TGTGCCAGCAGCTTGGCTAGCGGCTCCTACGAGCAGTACTTC.